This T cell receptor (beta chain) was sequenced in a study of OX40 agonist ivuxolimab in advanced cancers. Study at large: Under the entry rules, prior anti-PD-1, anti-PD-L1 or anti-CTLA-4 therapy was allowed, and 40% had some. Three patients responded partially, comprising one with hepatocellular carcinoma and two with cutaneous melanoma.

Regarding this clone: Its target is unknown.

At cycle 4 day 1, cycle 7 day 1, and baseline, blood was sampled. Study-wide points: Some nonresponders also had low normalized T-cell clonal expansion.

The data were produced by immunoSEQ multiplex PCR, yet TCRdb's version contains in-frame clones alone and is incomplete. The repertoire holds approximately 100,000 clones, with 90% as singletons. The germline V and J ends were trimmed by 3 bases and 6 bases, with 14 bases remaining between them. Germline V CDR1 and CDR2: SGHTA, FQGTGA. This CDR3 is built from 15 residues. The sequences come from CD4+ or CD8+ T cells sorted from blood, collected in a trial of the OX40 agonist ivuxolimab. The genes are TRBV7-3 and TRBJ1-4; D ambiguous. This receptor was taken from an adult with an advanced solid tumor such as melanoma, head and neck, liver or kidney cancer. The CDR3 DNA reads TGTGCCAGCAGCTTTAGAAGATGGGCAGATGAAAAACTGTTTTTT. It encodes CASSFRRWADEKLFF.